What follows are 18 T cell receptor beta chains derived from one specimen sequenced in a study of OX40 agonist ivuxolimab in advanced cancers. The assay was immunoSEQ multiplex PCR, and TCRdb's table has in-frame clones only and misses some. This sample carries more than 50,000 clones, around 83% of them seen once, and the ten largest clones take 4% to 6%. This sample comprised CD4+ or CD8+ T cells sorted from blood, obtained in a trial of the OX40 agonist ivuxolimab. Receptors originate from an adult with an advanced solid tumor such as melanoma, head and neck, liver or kidney cancer.

J is TRBJ2-1 and V is TRBV14; maybe TRBD2 (6 bases). Trimming shortened V by 0 bases and J by 0 bases, and 9 bases separated the two germline ends. Per the germline V gene, CDR1 is SGHDN and CDR2 is FVKESK. The CDR3 spans 16 residues. The CDR3 DNA sequence: TGTGCCAGCAGCCAAGATAGACTAGGCTCCTACAATGAGCAGTTCTTC. Its translation: CASSQDRLGSYNEQFF.

The chain couples TRBV10-3 to TRBJ2-1; either TRBD1 or TRBD2 may supply D (6 bases each). The CDR3 extends over 18 amino acids. CDR1 is ENHRY and CDR2 is SYGVKD in the germline V gene. V was pared by 5 bases and J by 0 bases, with 20 bases between. The CDR3 DNA reads TGTGCCATCAGTTCAGGGGCTAGCGTCCAGCACTCCTACAATGAGCAGTTCTTC. Translating gives CAISSGASVQHSYNEQFF.

This chain uses TRBV7-2 with TRBJ2-1, with D possibly being TRBD2 (5 bases). The germline CDR1 and CDR2 sequences are SGHTA and FQGNSA. Trimming took off 5 bases at V and 15 bases at J, with 17 bases between the two ends. The CDR3 length is 12 residues. The CDR3 DNA reads as TGTGCCAGCAGCATAGGACTCGAATTCTCGTTCTTC. Translated, it gives CASSIGLEFSFF.

This sequence joins TRBV15 and TRBJ2-7, with TRBD2 matching over 11 bases. CDR1 and CDR2 from the germline V gene are LNHNV and YYDKDF (reference sequence). V was pared by 7 bases and J by 5 bases, with 7 bases of the junction left unmatched. The CDR3 is 14 amino acids. CDR3 sequence: CATTVLAGDDEQYF. CDR3 bases: TGTGCCACCACCGTACTAGCGGGAGACGACGAGCAGTACTTC.

This chain uses TRBV5-6 with TRBJ2-7; no reliable D call. The CDR3 has 14 residues. Looked up from germline, CDR1 is SGHDT and CDR2 is YYEEEE. With 2 bases removed from V and 1 base from J, the gap between germline ends came to 10 bases. The CDR3 DNA is TGTGCCAGCAGCTTTGGGGTAGGATCCTACGAGCAGTACTTC. Translated: CASSFGVGSYEQYF.

In its sample, this clone was seen once. The rearrangement uses TRBV7-9 and TRBJ2-1; D not certain. The CDR3 length is 12 residues. V dropped 1 base and J dropped 8 bases, with 6 bases sitting between them. Germline V lookup: CDR1 SEHNR, CDR2 FQNEAQ (reference sequence). Here the CDR3 DNA reads TGTGCCAGCAGCTTAGATGTGGATGAGCAGTTCTTC. Encoded protein: CASSLDVDEQFF. Full variable domain (remainder filled in from reference TRBV7-9 and TRBJ2-1): DTGVSQNPRHKITKRGQNVTFRCDPISEHNRLYWYRQTLGQGPEFLTYFQNEAQLEKSRLLSDRFSAERPKGSFSTLEIQRTEQGDSAMYLCASSLDVDEQFFGPGTRLTVL.

V and J are TRBV10-3 and TRBJ2-7, with D maybe TRBD1 (6 bases). This CDR3 has 14 amino acids. V was clipped by 4 bases and J by 6 bases, with 16 bases between them. Per germline, CDR1 ENHRY and CDR2 SYGVKD. The CDR3 spells CAISGGLDYGEQYF. For the CDR3, the DNA is TGTGCCATCAGTGGGGGGCTAGACTACGGCGAGCAGTACTTC.

The chain carries TRBV4-2 and TRBJ1-2, with D tentatively TRBD1 (5 bases). The germline V gene encodes CDR1 LGHNA and CDR2 YNFKEQ. The CDR3 consists of 15 residues. V was shortened by 4 bases and J by 4 bases, with 16 bases between the two germline ends. The CDR3: CASSLSTGRSYGYTF. DNA for the CDR3: TGTGCCAGCAGCCTATCCACAGGACGTAGCTATGGCTACACCTTC.

The V and J genes are TRBV11-3 and TRBJ2-1, with D unresolved. This CDR3 has 14 amino acids. From germline, CDR1 is SGHNT and CDR2 YENEEA. The V and J ends lost 5 bases and 4 bases respectively, with 12 bases between them. This CDR3 reads CASSPISRYNEQFF. Here the CDR3 DNA reads TGTGCCAGCAGCCCTATTAGTCGGTACAATGAGCAGTTCTTC.

The chain has TRBV18 and TRBJ2-1; 11 bases agree with TRBD2. The CDR3 runs 16 residues. Trimming cost V 7 bases and J 0 bases; bases outside gene matches: 5. Germline V gene data show CDR1 as KGHSH and CDR2 as LQKENI. In DNA form, the CDR3 reads TGTGCCAGCTTTGCTAGCGGGAGGTACTCCTACAATGAGCAGTTCTTC. Protein product: CASFASGRYSYNEQFF.

The rearrangement links TRBV27 to TRBJ2-3; 7 bases align to TRBD1. Germline trimming cut 8 bases from V and 5 bases from J; bases unmatched to any gene: 10. This CDR3 comprises 14 residues. CDR1 and CDR2 from the germline V gene are MNHEY and SMNVEV (reference sequence). The CDR3 sequence: CASSQQGDVDTQYF. The CDR3 DNA is TGTGCCAGCTCCCAGCAGGGGGACGTAGATACGCAGTATTTT.

This chain connects TRBV18 to TRBJ2-1, with unresolved D. The CDR3 sequence is 12 residues long. V lost 3 bases and J 9 bases, leaving 9 bases between the germline ends. Germline lookup yields CDR1 KGHSH and CDR2 LQKENI. Here the CDR3 reads CASSPSLFEQFF. As DNA, the CDR3 is TGTGCCAGCTCACCTTCCCTCTTTGAGCAGTTCTTC.

V gene TRBV6-5 combines with J gene TRBJ1-4; D unresolved. Trimming stripped 4 bases from V and 1 base from J, with 7 bases between. The CDR3 covers 14 residues. Germline values: CDR1 MNHEY, CDR2 SVGAGI. Here the CDR3 reads CASSLGGTNEKLFF. The CDR3 DNA follows: TGTGCCAGCAGTTTGGGAGGAACTAATGAAAAACTGTTTTTT.

In its sample, this clone was seen once. The rearrangement joins TRBV11-2 to TRBJ2-3, with TRBD2 matching 8 bases. J lost 3 bases, V lost 5 bases, and 4 bases had no gene match. Germline loops: CDR1 SGHAT, CDR2 FQNNGV. The CDR3 loop spans 14 amino acids. CDR3 in amino acids: CASSGQRETDTQYF. In nucleotides, the CDR3 is TGTGCCAGCAGCGGTCAGCGGGAGACAGATACGCAGTATTTT. Complete variable domain (other parts from reference TRBV11-2 and TRBJ2-3): EAGVAQSPRYKIIEKRQSVAFWCNPISGHATLYWYQQILGQGPKLLIQFQNNGVVDDSQLPKDRFSAERLKGVDSTLKIQPAKLEDSAVYLCASSGQRETDTQYFGPGTRLTVL.

The gene calls are TRBV9 and TRBJ2-5; TRBD2 agrees at 8 bases. The CDR3 covers 13 residues. Germline CDR1 SGDLS, CDR2 YYNGEE. Losses at the gene ends were 3 bases for V and 5 bases for J; bases not matched to a gene: 3. The CDR3 nucleotides are TGTGCCAGCAGCGCCGGACTAGCTGAGACCCAGTACTTC. Amino acids: CASSAGLAETQYF.

This chain uses TRBV29-1 with TRBJ1-2; D might be TRBD1 (5 bases). Deletions cut 3 bases from V and 4 bases from J, with 12 bases between. This CDR3 has 13 amino acids. CDR1 is SQVTM and CDR2 is ANQGSEA in the germline V gene. This CDR3 is CSVEEGFGYGYTF. CDR3 DNA: TGCAGCGTTGAGGAGGGGTTCGGCTATGGCTACACCTTC.

The rearrangement uses TRBV14 and TRBJ1-1, with D possibly being TRBD1 (6 bases). Germline values: CDR1 SGHDN, CDR2 FVKESK. Between the trimmed V and J ends, which lost 3 bases and 2 bases, there was a span of 19 bases. CDR3 length: 17 amino acids. The CDR3 DNA sequence: TGTGCCAGCAGCCACTCCCTGGCGGCAGGGGTAAACACTGAAGCTTTCTTT. Translation gives CASSHSLAAGVNTEAFF.

The rearrangement joins TRBV30 to TRBJ2-3; no firm D call. The CDR3 runs to 13 residues. Germline lookup yields CDR1 GTSNPN and CDR2 SVGIG (reference sequence). V shed 4 bases and J shed 0 bases, with 8 bases lying between them. CDR3 residues: CAWMLRSTDTQYF. In DNA form, the CDR3 reads TGTGCCTGGATGCTTAGGAGCACAGATACGCAGTATTTT.